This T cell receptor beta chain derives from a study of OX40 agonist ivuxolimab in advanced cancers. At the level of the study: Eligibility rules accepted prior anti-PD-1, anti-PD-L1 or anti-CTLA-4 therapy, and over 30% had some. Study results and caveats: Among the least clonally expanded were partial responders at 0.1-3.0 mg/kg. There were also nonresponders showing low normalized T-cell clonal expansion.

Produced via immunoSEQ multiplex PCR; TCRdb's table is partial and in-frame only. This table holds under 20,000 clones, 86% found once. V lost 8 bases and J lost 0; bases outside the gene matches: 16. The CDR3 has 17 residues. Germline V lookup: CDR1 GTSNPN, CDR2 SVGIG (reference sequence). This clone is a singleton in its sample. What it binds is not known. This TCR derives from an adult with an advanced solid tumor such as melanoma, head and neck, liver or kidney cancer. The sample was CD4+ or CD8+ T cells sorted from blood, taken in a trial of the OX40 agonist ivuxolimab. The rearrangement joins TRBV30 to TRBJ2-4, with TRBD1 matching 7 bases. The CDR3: CAADRDPLTLAKNIQYF. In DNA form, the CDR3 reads TGTGCCGCTGACAGGGATCCACTTACTCTAGCCAAAAACATTCAGTACTTC.